These 8 T cell receptor beta chains were sequenced from one sample in a study of vaccination effects on CD4 cells after COVID-19. The protocol was immunoSEQ multiplex PCR, while the TCRdb copy is restricted to in-frame clones and leaves out a portion. Here the sample spans about 57,000 clones, just under 80% being singletons. These receptors' antigens are unknown. With around ten days of culture completed, CD4+ T cells were isolated. Of the BNT162b2 and mRNA-1273 vaccines, participants received two doses of one or the other. The sample consisted of CD4+ T cells from PBMCs cultured without peptide, taken after COVID-19 vaccination. These receptors were collected from a human donor who received a COVID-19 vaccine.

The CDR3 sequence is CASSPTGGAYGYTF. CDR3 in DNA: TGTGCCAGCAGCCCCACAGGGGGCGCCTATGGCTACACCTTC. V and J are TRBV7-3 and TRBJ1-2; 9 bases line up with TRBD1. CDR3 length equals 14 residues. V lost 5 bases and J lost 4; bases outside the gene matches: 5. Germline V CDR1 and CDR2: SGHTA, FQGTGA.

The rearrangement uses TRBV7-2 and TRBJ2-7; the D gene could be TRBD1 or TRBD2 (5 bases each). The CDR3 is 14 residues long. Between the trimmed V and J ends, which lost 4 bases and 6 bases, there was a span of 16 bases. CDR1 is SGHTA, CDR2 FQGNSA, per germline. CDR3 coding DNA: TGTGCCAGCAGCTCGTCCGGGGATGGGGGCGAGCAGTACTTC. This translates into CASSSSGDGGEQYF.

The V call is TRBV3-1 (or the pseudogene TRBV3-2), the J call TRBJ1-5; a possible D gene is TRBD1 (6 bases). The germline V and J ends were trimmed by 1 base and 6 bases, with 13 bases remaining between them. CDR1 is LGHDT and CDR2 is YNNKEL in the germline V gene (reference sequence). The CDR3 runs to 15 residues. Written as DNA, the CDR3 is TGTGCCAGCAGCCAAGTAGCGGGGGCAAGTCAGCCCCAGCATTTT. Its protein product is CASSQVAGASQPQHF.

The V and J genes are TRBV5-1 and TRBJ1-1; D gene ambiguous. V was cut by 2 bases and J by 1 base, with 6 bases left in between. CDR1 is SGHRS and CDR2 is YFSETQ in the germline V gene. This CDR3 is 13 amino acids long. The CDR3 region is CASSFGSNTEAFF. CDR3 in DNA: TGCGCCAGCAGCTTTGGGTCGAACACTGAAGCTTTCTTT.

The chain recombines TRBV30 with TRBJ1-2; D unclear. Trimming stripped 0 bases from V and 0 bases from J, with 8 bases between. The CDR3 totals 14 residues. Germline V gene lookup returns CDR1 GTSNPN and CDR2 SVGIG (reference sequence). The CDR3 is CAWSVLGANYGYTF. The CDR3 nucleotides read TGTGCCTGGAGTGTACTTGGAGCTAACTATGGCTACACCTTC. The full variable domain, in which reference TRBV30 and TRBJ1-2 provide the parts outside the CDR3, is SQTIHQWPATLVQPVGSPLSLECTVEGTSNPNLYWYRQAAGRGLQLLFYSVGIGQISSEVPQNLSASRPQDRQFILSSKKLLLSDSGFYLCAWSVLGANYGYTFGSGTRLTVV.

The chain links TRBV7-2 to TRBJ2-7; the D gene could be TRBD1 or TRBD2 (6 bases each). The CDR3 runs 12 residues. In germline, CDR1 is SGHTA, CDR2 FQGNSA. V lost 6 bases and J 4 bases, leaving 10 bases between the germline ends. CDR3 sequence reads: CASSQGGYEQYF. The CDR3 nucleotides read TGTGCCAGCAGTCAAGGGGGGTACGAGCAGTACTTC.

V gene TRBV4-1 combines with J gene TRBJ1-4; D is unresolved. Germline CDR1 and CDR2: MGHRA and YSYEKL. Trimming took 1 base from V and 4 from J, leaving 13 bases between them. This CDR3 is 16 amino acids long. The CDR3 protein is CASSQGVAGLNEKLFF. The CDR3 DNA reads TGCGCCAGCAGCCAAGGGGTGGCAGGACTTAATGAAAAACTGTTTTTT.

The chain employs TRBV4-2 and TRBJ1-2; D is undetermined. The germline CDR1 and CDR2 sequences are LGHNA and YNFKEQ. The germline V and J ends were trimmed by 1 base and 3 bases, with 15 bases remaining between them. This CDR3 is 16 amino acids long. In nucleotides, the CDR3 is TGTGCCAGCAGCCAAGCTAAGGGAGGAGGGTACTATGGCTACACCTTC. Protein: CASSQAKGGGYYGYTF.